This entry describes one T cell receptor (beta chain). The antigen remains undetermined. Treatment noted: approximately 11-day PBMC culture with coronavirus spike peptide pools or control peptides (ViraFEST assay). Negative selection was the method that isolated CD4+ T cells after around 10 days of culture. This specimen comes from a study of vaccination and CD4 T cells after COVID-19. Study conclusions and caveats: Reactive clonotype counts went from median roughly 19 after infection to around 38 after vaccination, nonsignificantly.

Scientists ran DNA taken from cultured CD4+ T cells through the Oncomine TCR Beta short-read assay for sequencing. A single record per CDR3 protein comes from TCRdb applying MiXCR to the PCR reads. The sample shows under 20,000 distinct CDR3 sequences, roughly 50% of them seen only once. The sequenced material came from cultured CD4+ T cells from blood. This TCR derives from a human donor with COVID-19.

CDR3 loop: CATSRDGQGHNEQFF. The DNA for the CDR3 is TGTGCCACCAGCAGAGATGGACAGGGCCACAATGAGCAGTTCTTC. The rearrangement links TRBV15 to TRBJ2-1; 8 bases are shared with TRBD1. This CDR3 is built from 15 residues. The trim removed 0 bases at V and 5 bases at J, leaving 3 bases unmatched. Germline V gene lookup returns CDR1 LNHNV and CDR2 YYDKDF (reference sequence). Supplemented by reference TRBV15 and TRBJ2-1, the full variable domain reads DAMVIQNPRYQVTQFGKPVTLSCSQTLNHNVMYWYQQKSSQAPKLLFHYYDKDFNNEADTPDNFQSRRPNTSFCFLDIRSPGLGDTAMYLCATSRDGQGHNEQFFGPGTRLTVL.